This T cell receptor (beta chain) was documented in a study of a mutant IDH1 vaccine in newly diagnosed glioma. J lost 2 bases, V lost 7 bases, and 3 bases had no gene match. Looked up from germline, CDR1 is LNHDA and CDR2 is SQIVND (reference sequence). The CDR3 covers 13 residues. With regard to this clone: The antigen is undetermined.

Time point indicated: week 23, last vaccination. One vaccine dose held 300 ug of mutant IDH1 20-mer peptide and came with topical imiquimod. Overall study findings and caveats: Changes to the top peripheral T cell clonotypes appeared unrelated to pseudoprogression.

TCRdb's copy holds only in-frame clones and misses some; the assay was immunoSEQ multiplex PCR. The sample gives some 31,000 clones, over 80% of which show up once; over 7% is in the top ten. The receptor was derived from a woman aged 18-29 years with glioma. V usage is TRBV19 and J usage is TRBJ2-5, with 8 positions matching TRBD2. The sequenced sample was PBMCs, obtained from a glioma patient whose treatment included an IDH1 peptide vaccine. Here the CDR3 reads CASTPGGQETQYF. Here the CDR3 DNA reads TGTGCCAGTACCCCGGGGGGGCAAGAGACCCAGTACTTC. The complete variable domain, with remaining parts taken from reference TRBV19 and TRBJ2-5, reads DGGITQSPKYLFRKEGQNVTLSCEQNLNHDAMYWYRQDPGQGLRLIYYSQIVNDFQKGDIAEGYSVSREKKESFPLTVTSAQKNPTAFYLCASTPGGQETQYFGPGTRLLVL.